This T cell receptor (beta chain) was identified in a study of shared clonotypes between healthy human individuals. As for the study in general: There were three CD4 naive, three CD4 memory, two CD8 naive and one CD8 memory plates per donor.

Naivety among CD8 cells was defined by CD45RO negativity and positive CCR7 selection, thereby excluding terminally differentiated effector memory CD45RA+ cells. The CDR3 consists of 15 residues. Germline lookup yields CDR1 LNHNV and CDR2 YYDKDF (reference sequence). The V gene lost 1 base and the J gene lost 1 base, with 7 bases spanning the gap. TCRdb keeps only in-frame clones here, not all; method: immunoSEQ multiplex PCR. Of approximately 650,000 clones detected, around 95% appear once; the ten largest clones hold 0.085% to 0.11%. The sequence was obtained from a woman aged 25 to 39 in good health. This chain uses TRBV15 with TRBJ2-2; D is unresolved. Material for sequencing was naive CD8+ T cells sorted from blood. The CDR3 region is CATSRGPENTGELFF. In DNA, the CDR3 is TGTGCCACCAGCAGAGGTCCCGAGAACACCGGGGAGCTGTTTTTT.